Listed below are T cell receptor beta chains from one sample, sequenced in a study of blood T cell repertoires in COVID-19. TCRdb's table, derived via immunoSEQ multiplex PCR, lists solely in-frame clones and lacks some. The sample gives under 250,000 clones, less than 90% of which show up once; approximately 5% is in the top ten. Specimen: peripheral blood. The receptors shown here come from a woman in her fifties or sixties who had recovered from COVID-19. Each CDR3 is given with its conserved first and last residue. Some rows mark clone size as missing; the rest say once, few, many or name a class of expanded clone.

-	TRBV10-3	CAISDGGESSYEQYF
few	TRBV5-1	CASSLTSGDTQYF
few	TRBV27	CASRSKTGQETQYF
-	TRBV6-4	CASSDSDIFSNQPQHF
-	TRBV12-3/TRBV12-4	CASSPGQLRGYTF
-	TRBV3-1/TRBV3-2	CASSQSSAGATQYF
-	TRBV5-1	CASSFRGGPTDTQYF
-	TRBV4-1	CASSPQGASTDTQYF
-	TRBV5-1	CASGHRGPSFDTQYF
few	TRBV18	CASSPKRGETSYGYTF
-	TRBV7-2	CASSPGTVYGYTF
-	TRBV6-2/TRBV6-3	CASSHPGTLLIYEQYF
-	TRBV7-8	CASNFPDRGQAGELFF
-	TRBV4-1	CASSLKGRVRDTEAFF
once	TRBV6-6	CASSYGQVFPYEQYF
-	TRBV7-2	CASSSSGGPNEQFF
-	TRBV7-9	CASSSGREASYEQYF
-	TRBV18	CASSLVAGGNEQFF
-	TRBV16	CASRHRVRYGYTF
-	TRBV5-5	CASSQRLRQGDTEAFF
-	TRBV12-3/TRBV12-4	CASSSDSESPLHF
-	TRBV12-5	CASGSDPEVGVYGYTF
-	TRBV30	CAWSVPDRADQPQHF
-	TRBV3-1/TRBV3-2	CASSLRVDEQFF
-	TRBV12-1	CASSFVPSNQPQHF
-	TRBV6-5	CASSQHNRDGYTF
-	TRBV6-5	CASSYWAGGLDTQYF
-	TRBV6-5	CASSSGTYEQYF
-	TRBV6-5	CASSYWQGGKGQYF